The 23 T cell receptor beta chains presented below share a single source sample, sequenced in a study of shared clonotypes between healthy human individuals. Positively selected for CCR7, the CD45RO-negative cells used as naive CD8 cells excluded terminally differentiated effector memory CD45RA+ cells. Produced via immunoSEQ multiplex PCR; TCRdb's table is partial and in-frame only. The sample has some 630,000 clones, approximately 96% seen once. Sequencing was carried out using naive CD8+ T cells sorted from blood. The receptors derive from a woman aged 25 to 45 in good health.

The chain has TRBV27 and TRBJ2-3; 7 nucleotides align to TRBD2. V was clipped by 1 base and J by 0 bases; unmatched bases: 4. CDR3 length equals 16 residues. The germline V gene has CDR1 MNHEY and CDR2 SMNVEV (reference sequence). The chain's CDR3 is CASSLFVGGSTDTQYF. CDR3 sequence (DNA): TGTGCCAGCAGTTTATTCGTGGGGGGGAGCACAGATACGCAGTATTTT.

The CDR3 is CASSINRDEQYF. CDR3 nucleotide sequence: TGTGCCAGCAGTATAAACAGGGACGAGCAGTACTTC. V is TRBV2 and J is TRBJ2-7; D is perhaps TRBD1 (6 bases). The CDR3 runs to 12 residues. The germline V and J ends were trimmed by 5 bases and 5 bases, with 10 bases remaining between them. CDR1 is SNHLY, CDR2 FYNNEI, per germline.

V and J are TRBV5-4 and TRBJ2-7; tentative D call: TRBD2 (5 bases). This CDR3 is 13 amino acids long. CDR1 is SGHNT, CDR2 YYREEE, per germline (reference sequence). V lost 4 bases and J lost 3, with 11 bases in between. The CDR3 reads CASSGNGGYEQYF. The CDR3 DNA is TGTGCCAGCAGCGGCAACGGAGGCTACGAGCAGTACTTC.

To note about this clone: Other DNA sequences in the same sample also yield this CDR3. This chain connects TRBV5-1 to TRBJ2-3; D is uncertain. The CDR3 is 11 amino acids. V was cut by 2 bases and J by 2 bases, with 0 bases left in between. CDR1 SGHRS and CDR2 YFSETQ come from the germline V gene. As DNA, the CDR3 is TGCGCCAGCAGCTTCACAGATACGCAGTATTTT. It specifies CASSFTDTQYF.

The gene calls are TRBV9 and TRBJ2-7, with 7 bases identical to TRBD1. Looked up from germline, CDR1 is SGDLS and CDR2 is YYNGEE. The CDR3 totals 15 residues. V trimming: 3 bases; J trimming: 1 base; junction bases outside the gene matches: 7. This CDR3 is CASSETGKGSYEQYF. CDR3 coding DNA: TGTGCCAGCAGCGAGACAGGGAAAGGGTCCTACGAGCAGTACTTC.

The chain joins TRBV5-4 to TRBJ2-2; perhaps TRBD1 as D (6 bases). Germline loops: CDR1 SGHNT, CDR2 YYREEE (reference sequence). The CDR3 contains 15 residues. Trimming shortened V by 4 bases and J by 8 bases, and 18 bases separated the two germline ends. CDR3 DNA sequence: TGTGCCAGCAGCCAAACAGGGAACGAGTTTGGGGAGCTGTTTTTT. This encodes CASSQTGNEFGELFF.

The chain joins TRBV28 to TRBJ2-7; TRBD2 agrees at 9 bases. This CDR3 comprises 15 residues. V lost 7 bases to trimming and J lost 2 bases; unmatched junction nucleotides: 9. Germline assignment: CDR1 MDHEN and CDR2 SYDVKM. CDR3 sequence: CASTGLATPTYEQYF. DNA of the CDR3: TGTGCCAGCACCGGACTAGCGACTCCGACCTACGAGCAGTACTTC.

This chain uses TRBV6-5 with TRBJ2-1; D is undetermined. Trimming stripped 9 bases from V and 9 bases from J, with 12 bases between. CDR1 MNHEY and CDR2 SVGAGI come from the germline V gene. The length of the CDR3 is 11 residues. CDR3 protein: CARTLNGEQFF. For the CDR3, the DNA is TGTGCCAGGACCCTAAACGGTGAGCAGTTCTTC.

The chain employs TRBV7-2 and TRBJ2-7; 10 nucleotides match TRBD2. The CDR3 length is 14 residues. Trimming cost V 5 bases and J 4 bases; bases outside gene matches: 5. Germline CDR1 reads SGHTA; CDR2 reads FQGNSA. The CDR3 DNA is TGTGCCAGCAGCCCGACGACTAGCGGGTACGAGCAGTACTTC. Its protein product is CASSPTTSGYEQYF. The variable domain in full, completed from reference TRBV7-2 and TRBJ2-7, reads GAGVSQSPSNKVTEKGKDVELRCDPISGHTALYWYRQSLGQGLEFLIYFQGNSAPDKSGLPSDRFSAERTGGSVSTLTIQRTQQEDSAVYLCASSPTTSGYEQYFGPGTRLTVT.

J is TRBJ2-1 and V is TRBV5-8; 7 positions match TRBD1. This CDR3 is built from 9 residues. After removal of 9 bases from V and 12 bases from J, the junction contained 3 bases not matched to a gene. The germline V gene has CDR1 SGHTS and CDR2 YDEGEE. The CDR3 sequence is CANPGGQFF. In DNA form, the CDR3 reads TGTGCCAATCCAGGGGGGCAGTTCTTC.

This sequence joins TRBV9 and TRBJ2-1; no firm D call. This CDR3 spans 19 amino acids. Germline CDR1 SGDLS, CDR2 YYNGEE. V was trimmed by 1 base and J by 4 bases, leaving 24 bases between them. CDR3 nucleotides: TGTGCCAGCAGCGTAAAAGACCCGGTAACATCAAGCCGGTACAATGAGCAGTTCTTC. This sequence encodes CASSVKDPVTSSRYNEQFF.

The chain is built from TRBV27 and TRBJ1-1; D is possibly TRBD1 (5 bases). CDR3 length: 15 amino acids. V was clipped by 5 bases and J by 0 bases, with 13 bases between them. Germline V CDR1 and CDR2: MNHEY, SMNVEV (reference sequence). CDR3 sequence: CASSQTGLMNTEAFF. The CDR3 DNA is TGTGCCAGCAGTCAAACGGGGCTCATGAACACTGAAGCTTTCTTT.

In DNA form, the CDR3 reads TGTGCCAGCAGTTTTCTGGACACGAACACTGAAGCTTTCTTT. Translating it yields CASSFLDTNTEAFF. V and J are TRBV28 and TRBJ1-1; D perhaps matches TRBD1 (5 bases). Looked up from germline, CDR1 is MDHEN and CDR2 is SYDVKM. There are 14 residues in the CDR3. V was shortened by 3 bases and J by 1 base, with 9 bases between the two germline ends. Complete variable domain (other parts from reference TRBV28 and TRBJ1-1): DVKVTQSSRYLVKRTGEKVFLECVQDMDHENMFWYRQDPGLGLRLIYFSYDVKMKEKGDIPEGYSVSREKKERFSLILESASTNQTSMYLCASSFLDTNTEAFFGQGTRLTVV.

The rearrangement uses TRBV6-5 and TRBJ2-1; D call uncertain. This CDR3 region has 14 residues. Trimming took 2 bases from V and 8 from J, leaving 13 bases between them. CDR1 MNHEY and CDR2 SVGAGI come from the germline V gene. CDR3 coding DNA: TGTGCCAGCAGTTACGGAGTAGAATGGTATGAGCAGTTCTTC. It is translated as CASSYGVEWYEQFF.

The chain uses TRBV5-6 and TRBJ2-3, with 8 bases identical to TRBD1. The germline V gene encodes CDR1 SGHDT and CDR2 YYEEEE. J gave up 2 bases and V 2 bases, and 4 bases lay outside the gene matches. The CDR3 sequence is 15 residues long. In nucleotides, the CDR3 is TGTGCCAGCAGCTTACAGGGGGTTATCACAGATACGCAGTATTTT. Its translation is CASSLQGVITDTQYF.

The sample holds one count of this clone. The chain carries TRBV4-2 and TRBJ2-2; tentative D call: TRBD1 (6 bases). This CDR3 has 14 residues. Germline V gene data show CDR1 as LGHNA and CDR2 as YNFKEQ. V was cut by 6 bases and J by 5 bases, with 13 bases left in between. As DNA, the CDR3 is TGTGCCAGCAGAGGGGGAGACGGAACCGGGGAGCTGTTTTTT. Translated, it gives CASRGGDGTGELFF.

The rearrangement links TRBV15 to TRBJ1-1; tentative D call: TRBD1 (5 bases). The V end was cut by 1 base, the J end by 5 bases, with 14 bases between. Per germline, CDR1 LNHNV and CDR2 YYDKDF (reference sequence). CDR3 length: 15 residues. In DNA, the CDR3 is TGTGCCACCAGCAGAGGGACGGTGGGGACGACTGAAGCTTTCTTT. Its protein is CATSRGTVGTTEAFF.

As regards this clone: Other DNA sequences in the sample encode the same CDR3. The chain carries TRBV9 and TRBJ2-7; D gene uncertain. Germline V gene lookup returns CDR1 SGDLS and CDR2 YYNGEE. CDR3 length equals 14 residues. V gave up 2 bases and J gave up 4 bases, with 13 bases separating them. The CDR3 sequence is CASSVGAGDYEQYF. CDR3 DNA: TGTGCCAGCAGCGTTGGAGCAGGCGATTACGAGCAGTACTTC.

The chain recombines TRBV27 with TRBJ2-7, with a tentative D call TRBD2 (5 bases). The CDR3 totals 14 residues. CDR1 and CDR2 from the germline V gene are MNHEY and SMNVEV (reference sequence). Trimming shortened V by 5 bases and J by 4 bases, and 15 bases separated the two germline ends. The CDR3 here is CASSPREGWYEQYF. CDR3 sequence (DNA): TGTGCCAGCAGTCCCCGTGAGGGTTGGTACGAGCAGTACTTC.

The V gene is TRBV28, the J gene TRBJ2-2; 7 bases are a match to TRBD1. V shed 3 bases and J 5 bases; nucleotides not matched to a gene: 6. The CDR3 contains 15 residues. From germline, CDR1 is MDHEN and CDR2 SYDVKM. CDR3 region: CASSFGRGLTGELFF. For the CDR3, the DNA is TGTGCCAGCAGTTTCGGAAGGGGGCTTACCGGGGAGCTGTTTTTT.

The rearrangement links TRBV27 to TRBJ2-2; no clear D gene. Trimming removed 2 bases at V and 2 bases at J, with 9 bases between. This CDR3 is 15 amino acids long. The germline V gene has CDR1 MNHEY and CDR2 SMNVEV (reference sequence). The CDR3 DNA reads TGTGCCAGCAGTTTACGAGGTGATAACACCGGGGAGCTGTTTTTT. Translating it yields CASSLRGDNTGELFF.

J is TRBJ2-5 and V is TRBV5-4; no clear D. The J call may be wrong; the DNA end is better matched by TRBJ2-7. This CDR3 has 14 residues. CDR1 and CDR2 (germline): SGHNT, YYREEE (reference sequence). This CDR3 reads CASSERRSSFEQYF. The CDR3 DNA follows: TGTGCCAGCAGCGAAAGAAGGTCCAGTTTCGAGCAGTACTTC.

V gene TRBV7-9 combines with J gene TRBJ2-1, with 9 bases that match TRBD1. The CDR3 is 14 amino acids. Germline V CDR1 and CDR2: SEHNR, FQNEAQ (reference sequence). Losses at the gene ends were 4 bases for V and 9 bases for J; bases not matched to a gene: 7. This chain's CDR3 is CASSSGQGVGEQFF. The CDR3 nucleotides read TGTGCCAGCAGCTCGGGACAGGGCGTGGGTGAGCAGTTCTTC. The variable domain in full, with the rest retrieved from reference TRBV7-9 and TRBJ2-1, is DTGVSQNPRHKITKRGQNVTFRCDPISEHNRLYWYRQTLGQGPEFLTYFQNEAQLEKSRLLSDRFSAERPKGSFSTLEIQRTEQGDSAMYLCASSSGQGVGEQFFGPGTRLTVL.